The entry that follows covers one T cell receptor beta chain sequence. The data were obtained in a study of blood T cell repertoires in COVID-19. Under the authors' procedure: Reference gene primer amplification in the assay estimated nucleated cell counts. Generated by immunoSEQ multiplex PCR, the TCRdb table keeps only in-frame clones and is missing some. The DNA gave D and trimming, while V, J and clone size come from that table. The top ten clones hold 1.5% to 2% of a sample with about 200,000 clones, more than 70% of them seen once. This CDR3 contains 17 residues. Germline CDR1 and CDR2: KGHDR and SFDVKD. V lost 4 bases to trimming and J lost 6 bases; unmatched junction nucleotides: 11.

This sequence was found in a man between 18 and 29 years old with active or convalescent COVID-19. The chain carries TRBV24-1 and TRBJ1-6; 7 bases fit TRBD1. The sequencing sample was made of peripheral blood. The CDR3 sequence: CATSEARQGNSNSPLHF. DNA for the CDR3: TGTGCCACCAGTGAGGCCCGACAGGGAAATAGTAATTCACCCCTCCACTTT.